The T cell receptor (beta chain) described here comes from a study of vaccination effects on CD4 cells after COVID-19. Overall study: After vaccination, samples were taken early and late from a few convalescent patients. Each culture well received around 2 million PBMC. These cells were then cultured in IMDM with approximately 9.8 IU/ml IL-2 and 10 ug/ml peptides.

Broader study findings: Substantial clonal contraction characterized both infection- and vaccine-induced clones late after vaccination.

A roughly 10-day culture period preceded the isolation of CD4+ T cells. SARS-CoV-2 infection was confirmed by PCR in the person between March and December 2020. Two doses of either BNT162b2 or mRNA-1273 were given to each participant. On both days 3 and 7, half of the culture medium was replaced with IL-2 medium. The table lists this clone with a few counts. Its antigen is still unknown. The data were produced by immunoSEQ multiplex PCR, yet TCRdb's version contains in-frame clones alone and is incomplete. This table has around 50,000 clones, about four fifths appearing once. Sample: CD4+ T cells from PBMCs cultured without peptide, taken after COVID-19 vaccination. The clonotype originates from a human donor who had a prior SARS-CoV-2 infection.

CDR3 loop: CASSQGATSGRQYF. The CDR3 nucleotides read TGCGCCAGCAGCCAAGGGGCGACTAGCGGGAGACAGTACTTC. This chain joins TRBV4-1 and TRBJ2-7, with 12 bases aligning to TRBD2. CDR1 is MGHRA, CDR2 YSYEKL, per germline. V was clipped by 1 base and J by 10 bases; unmatched bases: 5. The CDR3 is 14 amino acids.